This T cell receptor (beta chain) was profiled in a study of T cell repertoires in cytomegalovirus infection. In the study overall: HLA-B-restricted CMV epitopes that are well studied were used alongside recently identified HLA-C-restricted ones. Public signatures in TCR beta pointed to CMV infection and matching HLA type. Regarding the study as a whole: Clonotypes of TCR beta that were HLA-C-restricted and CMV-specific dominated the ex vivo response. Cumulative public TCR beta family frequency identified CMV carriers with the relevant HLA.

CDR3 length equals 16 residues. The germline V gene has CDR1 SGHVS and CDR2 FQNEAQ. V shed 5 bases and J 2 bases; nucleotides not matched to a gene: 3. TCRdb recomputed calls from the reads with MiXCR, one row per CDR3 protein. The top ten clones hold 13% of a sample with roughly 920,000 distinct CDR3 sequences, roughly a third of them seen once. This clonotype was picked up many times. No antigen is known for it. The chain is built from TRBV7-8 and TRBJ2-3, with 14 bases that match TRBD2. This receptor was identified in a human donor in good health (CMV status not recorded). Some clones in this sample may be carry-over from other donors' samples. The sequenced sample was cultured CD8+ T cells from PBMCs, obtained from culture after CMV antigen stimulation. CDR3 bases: TGTGCCAGCAGCCGGACTAGCGGGGGGCCCACAGATACGCAGTATTTT. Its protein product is CASSRTSGGPTDTQYF.